This T cell receptor (beta chain) was retrieved from a study of response to subunit inactivated influenza vaccine. Regarding the study as a whole: There was a suggestion from the authors that each seasonal influenza vaccination recruits few new T cells.

TCRdb re-called the RT-PCR reads with MiXCR, one entry per CDR3 protein. The profile covers about 150,000 distinct CDR3 sequences, with around 10% appearing a single time and approximately 39% taken by the ten largest. This clonotype was detected many times. The antigen is not known. This sample comprised CD8+ T cells sorted from PBMCs, obtained roughly 24 months after vaccination. This clonotype was sampled from a man between 50 and 75 years old who received an inactivated influenza vaccine.

DNA for the CDR3: TGCGCCAGCAGCTTTCGGGGGGCCGGGGAGCTGTTTTTT. Encoded protein: CASSFRGAGELFF. The chain employs TRBV5-1 and TRBJ2-2; 7 bases fit TRBD2. Trimming at V came to 2 bases and at J to 6 bases, leaving 1 base not matched to a gene. Germline CDR1 SGHRS, CDR2 YFSETQ. This CDR3 region has 13 residues.